This TCR beta chain was found in a study of blood T cell repertoires in COVID-19 (dated by TCRdb to 2018 to 2020). Broadly, across the study: ImmuneRACE Cohort 3 recovered participants were defined by two consecutive negative NP/OP PCR tests, healthcare professional clearance, or symptom resolution. The collaborator samples originated in the United States, Italy and Spain and spanned the acute and convalescent phases of COVID-19. Nearly every sample came with metadata listing a de-identified subject ID, COVID-19 status, age in years and sex. Samples came from the ongoing ImmuneRACE study (first 160 participants) plus 1,254 subjects from 6 global collaborators. The prospective study material was composed of cDNA or gDNA derived from T cells, B-cell-depleted T cells, or PBMCs. HLA class I and class II types, where available, came from metadata supplied by the sample provider rather than from assay-based typing. The dataset comprised deeply sampled blood TCRbeta repertoires from subjects exposed to, actively infected with, or recovered from COVID-19. The repertoires were released in a freely available public database meant as a resource for research on the immune response to SARS-CoV-2. General study outcomes and caveats: How much clinical and demographic metadata was included differed by source and by participant, and the metadata was provided uncurated.

As regards this clone: Its antigen has not been determined. No much larger clone exists at a distance of one base, and base qualities are not known.

TCRbeta CDR3 regions were amplified from genomic DNA by means of the immunoSEQ Assay, a bias-controlled multiplex PCR. The study's processing was this. Within the assay, amplification of reference gene primers was used to estimate how many nucleated cells each sample contained. To quantify the absolute abundance of each unique TCRbeta CDR3 rearrangement, sequence reads were collapsed and filtered. For each sample, productive Simpson clonality was calculated as the square root of Simpson's diversity index across productive rearrangements. Sourced from immuneACCESS, this table was stored by TCRdb with only in-frame sequences that have V and J called. A share of the clones is absent; for the studies checked, an unresolved V gene accounts for under half, and the remainder has no known explanation. V, J and clone size derive from that table, while D and trimming were established from the DNA sequence. The sample table shows 200,000 to 250,000 clones, and about 90% are seen once. The leading ten clones occupy over 3% of the sample.

In the germline V gene, CDR1 corresponds to SGHVS and CDR2 to FNYEAQ. Trimming takes 2 bases off V and 3 bases off J; junction bases not matched to a gene: 6. CDR3 length: 16 amino acids, cysteine to phenylalanine. Only the CDR3 region is kept as DNA, spanning 48 bases read in frame from base 1. In the prospective study, participants were about 18 to 95 years old, resided in under 30 geographic areas of the United States, and were enrolled through a virtual design. In the prospective study, cohorts were assigned on the basis of participant-reported clinical history obtained from a screening survey and a study questionnaire. In the prospective study, mobile phlebotomists collected whole blood, serum and a nasopharyngeal or oropharyngeal swab from each participant. Prospective study participants could optionally give additional blood draws and questionnaires over an approximately two-month period. Before DNA extraction, blood samples from the prospective study were shipped at room temperature or frozen.

The chain is encoded by TRBV7-6 joined to TRBJ2-3; 9 central nucleotides agree with TRBD2. The sequence was collected from a woman in her fifties or sixties in a cohort exposed to, infected with or recovered from COVID-19 (not recorded which). The sequencing sample was made of PBMCs or T cells enriched from blood (not recorded which). CDR3 loop: CASSLYAGGQTDTQYF. The sequenced DNA is TGTGCCAGCAGCTTATATGCGGGGGGGCAAACAGATACGCAGTATTTT.